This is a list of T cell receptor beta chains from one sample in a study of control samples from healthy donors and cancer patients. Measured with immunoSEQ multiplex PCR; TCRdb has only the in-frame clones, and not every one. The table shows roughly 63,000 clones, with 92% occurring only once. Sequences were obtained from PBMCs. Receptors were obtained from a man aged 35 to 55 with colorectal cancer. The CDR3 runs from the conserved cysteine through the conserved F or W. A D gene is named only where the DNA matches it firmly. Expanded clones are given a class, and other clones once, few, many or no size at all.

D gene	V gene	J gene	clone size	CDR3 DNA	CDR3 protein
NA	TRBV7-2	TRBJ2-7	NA	TGTGCCAGCAGCTTAGTGGCAGTCTCCTACGAGCAGTACTTC	CASSLVAVSYEQYF
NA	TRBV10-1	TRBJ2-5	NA	TGCGCCAGCAGTGACACGACCGGTGGTCTGGAGACCCAGTACTTC	CASSDTTGGLETQYF
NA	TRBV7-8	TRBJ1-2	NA	TGTGCCAGCAGCCCCCAGGGGACGGCTAACTATGGCTACACCTTC	CASSPQGTANYGYTF
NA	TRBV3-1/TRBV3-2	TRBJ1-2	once	TGTGCCAGCAGCCAAGGGGCCAACGGGAACTATGGCTACACCTTC	CASSQGANGNYGYTF
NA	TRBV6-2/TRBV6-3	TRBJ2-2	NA	TGTGCCAGCAGTTATCCCGGGGAGCTGTTTTTT	CASSYPGELFF
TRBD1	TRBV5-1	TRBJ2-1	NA	TGCGCCAGCAGCCCAGGACAGGGGGCGGTCACTGAGCAGTTCTTC	CASSPGQGAVTEQFF
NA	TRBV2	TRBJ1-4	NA	TGTGCCAGCACCCACTTGGGGGGCTTTGAGGAAAAACTGTTTTTT	CASTHLGGFEEKLFF
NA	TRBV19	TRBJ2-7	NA	TGTGCCAGTAGTATAGATCGGTCCTACGAGCAGTACTTC	CASSIDRSYEQYF
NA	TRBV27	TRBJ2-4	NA	TGTGCCAGCAGGCCAGGGGGGCCCAAAAACATTCAGTACTTC	CASRPGGPKNIQYF
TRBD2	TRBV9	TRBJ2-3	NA	TGTGCCAGCAGCGTAGTAGGTAGCGGGGGGCCCACAGATACGCAGTATTTT	CASSVVGSGGPTDTQYF
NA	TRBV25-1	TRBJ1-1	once	TGTGCCAGCAGTGAATTAAGGGGGAACACTGAAGCTTTCTTT	CASSELRGNTEAFF
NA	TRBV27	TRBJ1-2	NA	TGTGCCAGCAGTTTATCAGGGCTATTCTATGGCTACACCTTC	CASSLSGLFYGYTF
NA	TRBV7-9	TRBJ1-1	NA	TGTGCCAGCAGCCCTGACAGGAGGAACACTGAAGCTTTCTTT	CASSPDRRNTEAFF
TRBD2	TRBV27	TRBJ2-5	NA	TGTGCCAGCACCCGGACTAGCGGGGGGGCGACAGAGACCCAGTACTTC	CASTRTSGGATETQYF
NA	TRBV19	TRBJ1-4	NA	TGTGCCAGTAGTGCGGACGGTTCCCAAGAAAAACTGTTTTTT	CASSADGSQEKLFF
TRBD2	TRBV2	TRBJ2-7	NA	TGTGCCAGCAGGGAGCCGGGGGGCGAGCAGTACTTC	CASREPGGEQYF
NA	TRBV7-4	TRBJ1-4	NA	TGTGCCAGCAGCTTTTGCCGGGAAGGAGAGGAAAAACTGTTTTTT	CASSFCREGEEKLFF
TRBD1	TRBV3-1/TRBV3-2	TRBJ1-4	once	TGTGCCAGCAGCCAGGGCCCGGGACAGGTTAATGAAAAACTGTTTTTT	CASSQGPGQVNEKLFF
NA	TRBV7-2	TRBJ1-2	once	TGTGCCAGCAGCTTAGTACAGGCCATTGGGGGCTATGGCTACACCTTC	CASSLVQAIGGYGYTF
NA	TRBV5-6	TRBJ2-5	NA	TGTGCCAGCAGCTTGGTCTCAGGCAAAGAGACCCAGTACTTC	CASSLVSGKETQYF
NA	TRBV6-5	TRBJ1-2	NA	TGTGCCAGCGGGTCTTCGGGACGGAACCTGTATGGCTACACCTTC	CASGSSGRNLYGYTF
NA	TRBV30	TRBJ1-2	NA	TGTGCCTGGAGGAGAGAGGGGACCGTAAGGAACTATGGCTACACCTTC	CAWRREGTVRNYGYTF
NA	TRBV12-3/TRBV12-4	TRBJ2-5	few	TGTGCCAGCAGTTTAGAGGGATTGGAGACCCAGTACTTC	CASSLEGLETQYF
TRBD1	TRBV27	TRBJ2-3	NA	TGTGCCAGCAGCTTACAGGGGTTCACAGATACGCAGTATTTT	CASSLQGFTDTQYF
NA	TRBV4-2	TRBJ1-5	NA	TGTGCCAGCAGCCAAGCCCGGAGGGGGACCTGGCATCAGCCCCAGCATTTT	CASSQARRGTWHQPQHF
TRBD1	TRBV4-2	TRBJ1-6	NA	TGTGCCAGCAGCCAAGCTGTCCAGGACAGGCCAAATTCACCCCTCCACTTT	CASSQAVQDRPNSPLHF
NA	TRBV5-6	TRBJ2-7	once	TGTGCCAGCAGCCTGGGGTCGATCTACGAGCAGTACTTC	CASSLGSIYEQYF
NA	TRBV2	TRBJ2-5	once	TGTGCCAGCCGGGACCCCAACAGGGAGACCCAGTACTTC	CASRDPNRETQYF
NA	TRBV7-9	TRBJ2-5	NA	TGTGCCAGCAGCCGGGCCCAGGCTTACCAAGAGACCCAGTACTTC	CASSRAQAYQETQYF
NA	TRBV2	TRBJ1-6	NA	TGTGCCAGCAGTGAAGCGGAGACACAGAGTTCACCCCTCCACTTT	CASSEAETQSSPLHF
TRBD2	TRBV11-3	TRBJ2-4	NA	TGTGCCAGCAGCGACCTAGCGGGGGCGGCGAACATTCAGTACTTC	CASSDLAGAANIQYF
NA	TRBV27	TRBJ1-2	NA	TGTGCCAGCAGTTTGGTGGGGGAAGGCTATGGCTACACCTTC	CASSLVGEGYGYTF
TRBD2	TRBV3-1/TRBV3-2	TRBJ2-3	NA	TGTGCCAGCAGCGAGCGGGGCTATACGCAGTATTTT	CASSERGYTQYF
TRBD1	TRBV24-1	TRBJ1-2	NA	TGTGCCACCAGTGACCACGACAGGGGTGGCTACACCTTC	CATSDHDRGGYTF
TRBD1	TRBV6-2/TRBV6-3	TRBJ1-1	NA	TGTGCCAGCAGTTATTCTACAGGGGGCATCAACACTGAAGCTTTCTTT	CASSYSTGGINTEAFF
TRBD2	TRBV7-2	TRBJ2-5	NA	TGTGCCAGCAGCTCGGGACTAGCGGGACCTGGCGGCGGGGAGACCCAGTACTTC	CASSSGLAGPGGGETQYF
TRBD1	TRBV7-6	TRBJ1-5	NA	TGTGCCAGCAGCTTAGGAGGGGACAGACGGAATCAGCCCCAGCATTTT	CASSLGGDRRNQPQHF
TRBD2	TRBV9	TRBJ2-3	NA	TGTGCCAGCAGCGTAGGAGGTAGCGGGCCTGTAGTTGGAACGCAGTATTTT	CASSVGGSGPVVGTQYF
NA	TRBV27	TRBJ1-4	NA	TGTGCCAGCAGTTCTTTTCTGGATGAAAAACTGTTTTTT	CASSSFLDEKLFF
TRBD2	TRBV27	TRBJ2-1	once	TGTGCCAGCAGATTCGGGGGGGGGTCTTACAATGAGCAGTTCTTC	CASRFGGGSYNEQFF
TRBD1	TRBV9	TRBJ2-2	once	TGTGCCAGCAGCGTAGACGGACAGGGTTTAACCGGGGAGCTGTTTTTT	CASSVDGQGLTGELFF
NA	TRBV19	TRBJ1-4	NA	TGTGCCAGTAGTACGCAGTCGAGTGGAGATGAAAAACTGTTTTTT	CASSTQSSGDEKLFF
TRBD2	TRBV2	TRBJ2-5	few	TGTGCCAGCAGTTCTAGCGGGATAGAGACCCAGTACTTC	CASSSSGIETQYF
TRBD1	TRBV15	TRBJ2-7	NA	TGTGCCACCAGCACAAGACAGGGGGCCTACGAGCAGTACTTC	CATSTRQGAYEQYF
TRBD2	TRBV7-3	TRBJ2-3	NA	TGTGCCAGCGGGAGGGGCACAGATACGCAGTATTTT	CASGRGTDTQYF
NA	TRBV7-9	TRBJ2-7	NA	TGTGCCAGCAGCTTAGGAGCGGCTTCCTACGAGCAGTACTTC	CASSLGAASYEQYF
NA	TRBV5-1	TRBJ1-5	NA	TGCGCCAGCAGCTCCCAGCCAGGGAGCAATCAGCCCCAGCATTTT	CASSSQPGSNQPQHF
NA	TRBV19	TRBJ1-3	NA	TGTGCCAGTAGTAGCCGGAACACCATATATTTT	CASSSRNTIYF
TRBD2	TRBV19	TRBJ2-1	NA	TGTGCCAGTAGTGTTGGAGCGGGGGCTTACTACAATGAGCAGTTCTTC	CASSVGAGAYYNEQFF
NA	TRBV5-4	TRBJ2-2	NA	TGTGCCAGCAGCACACAGTATTACACCGGGGAGCTGTTTTTT	CASSTQYYTGELFF
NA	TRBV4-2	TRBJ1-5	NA	TGTGCCAGCAGCCAAGAGAGGACAGTTAGCAATCAGCCCCAGCATTTT	CASSQERTVSNQPQHF
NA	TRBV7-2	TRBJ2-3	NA	TGTGCCAGCAGCTCTTCTCTTAGCACAGATACGCAGTATTTT	CASSSSLSTDTQYF
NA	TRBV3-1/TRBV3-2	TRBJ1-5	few	TGTGCCAGCAGCCAATACGGGGATCAGCCCCAGCATTTT	CASSQYGDQPQHF